This TCR beta chain emerged from a study of cytomegalovirus exposure and HLA in healthy donors. The J segment lost 7 bases and the V segment lost 5 bases, leaving 12 bases of the junction unmatched. The CDR3 loop spans 15 amino acids. Germline V gene data show CDR1 as SGHRS and CDR2 as YFSETQ. Primers for the PCR totalled 60 Vbeta and 13 Jbeta. The protocol was immunoSEQ multiplex PCR, while the TCRdb copy is restricted to in-frame clones and leaves out a portion. The repertoire holds 110,000 to 150,000 clones, with 65% to 80% as singletons. This receptor was identified in a woman in her 40s in good health and CMV-seronegative. This chain joins TRBV5-1 and TRBJ2-1; 7 bases are shared with TRBD1. Sequencing was carried out using PBMCs. For the CDR3, the DNA is TGCGCCAGCAGAGCGCCCGGGACAGCTAGTAATGAGCAGTTCTTC. Amino acids: CASRAPGTASNEQFF.